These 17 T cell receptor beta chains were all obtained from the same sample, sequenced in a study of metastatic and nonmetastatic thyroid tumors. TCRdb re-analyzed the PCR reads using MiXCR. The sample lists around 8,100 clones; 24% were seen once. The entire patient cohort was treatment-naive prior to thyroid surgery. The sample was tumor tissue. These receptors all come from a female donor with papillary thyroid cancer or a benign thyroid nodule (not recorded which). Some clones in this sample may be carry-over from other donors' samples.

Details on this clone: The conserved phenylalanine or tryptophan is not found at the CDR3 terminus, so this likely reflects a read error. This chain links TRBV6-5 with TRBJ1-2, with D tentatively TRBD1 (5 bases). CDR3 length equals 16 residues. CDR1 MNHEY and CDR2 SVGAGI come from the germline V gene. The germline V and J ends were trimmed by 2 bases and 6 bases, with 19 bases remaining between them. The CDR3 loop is CASSYTSQVWVDGYTS. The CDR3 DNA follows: TGTGCCAGCAGTTACACCTCACAGGTATGGGTGGATGGCTACACCTCC.

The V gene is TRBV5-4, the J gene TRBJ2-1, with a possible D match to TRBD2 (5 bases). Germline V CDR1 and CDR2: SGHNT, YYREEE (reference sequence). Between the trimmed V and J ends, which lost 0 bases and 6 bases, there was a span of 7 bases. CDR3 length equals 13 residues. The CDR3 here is CASSLEAANEQFF. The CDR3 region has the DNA TGTGCCAGCAGCTTGGAAGCGGCCAATGAGCAGTTCTTC.

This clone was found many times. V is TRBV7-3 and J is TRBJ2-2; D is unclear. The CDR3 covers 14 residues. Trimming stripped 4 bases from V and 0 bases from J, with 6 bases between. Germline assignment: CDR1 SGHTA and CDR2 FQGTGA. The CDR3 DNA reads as TGTGCCAGCAGCTCCCAGCCGAACACCGGGGAGCTGTTTTTT. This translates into CASSSQPNTGELFF. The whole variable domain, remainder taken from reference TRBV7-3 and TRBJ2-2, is GAGVSQTPSNKVTEKGKYVELRCDPISGHTALYWYRQSLGQGPEFLIYFQGTGAADDSGLPNDRFFAVRPEGSVSTLKIQRTERGDSAVYLCASSSQPNTGELFFGEGSRLTVL.

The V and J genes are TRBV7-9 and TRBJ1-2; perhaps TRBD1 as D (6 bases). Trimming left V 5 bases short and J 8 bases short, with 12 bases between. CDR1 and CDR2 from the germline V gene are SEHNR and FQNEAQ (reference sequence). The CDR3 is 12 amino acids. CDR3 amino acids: CASSPQGEGYTF. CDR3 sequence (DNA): TGTGCCAGCAGCCCACAGGGTGAGGGCTACACCTTC.

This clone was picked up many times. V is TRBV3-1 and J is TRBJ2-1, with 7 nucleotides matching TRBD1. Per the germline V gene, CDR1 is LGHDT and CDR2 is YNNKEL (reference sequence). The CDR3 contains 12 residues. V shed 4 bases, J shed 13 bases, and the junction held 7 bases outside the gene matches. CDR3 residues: CASSPEGDRQFF. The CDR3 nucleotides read TGTGCCAGCAGCCCCGAGGGGGACAGACAGTTCTTC.

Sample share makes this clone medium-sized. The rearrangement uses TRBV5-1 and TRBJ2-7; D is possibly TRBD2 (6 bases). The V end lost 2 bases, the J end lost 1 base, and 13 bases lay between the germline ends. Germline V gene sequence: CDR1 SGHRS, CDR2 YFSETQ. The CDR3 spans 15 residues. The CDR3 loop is CASSFRDGGSYEQYF. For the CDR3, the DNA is TGCGCCAGCAGCTTTCGGGACGGGGGATCCTACGAGCAGTACTTC.

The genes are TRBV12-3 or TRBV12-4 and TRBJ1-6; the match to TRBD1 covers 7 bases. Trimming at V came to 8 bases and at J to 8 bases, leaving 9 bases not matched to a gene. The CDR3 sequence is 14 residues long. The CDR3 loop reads CASSRQGGDSPLHF. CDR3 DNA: TGTGCCAGCTCAAGACAGGGAGGCGATTCACCCCTCCACTTT.

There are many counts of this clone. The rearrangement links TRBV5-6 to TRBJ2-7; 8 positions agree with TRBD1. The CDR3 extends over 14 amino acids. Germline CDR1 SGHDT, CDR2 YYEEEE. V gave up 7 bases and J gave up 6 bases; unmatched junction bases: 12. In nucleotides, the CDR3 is TGTGCCAGCGGTTGGACAGGGCCGGGGAGCGAGCAGTACTTC. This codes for CASGWTGPGSEQYF.

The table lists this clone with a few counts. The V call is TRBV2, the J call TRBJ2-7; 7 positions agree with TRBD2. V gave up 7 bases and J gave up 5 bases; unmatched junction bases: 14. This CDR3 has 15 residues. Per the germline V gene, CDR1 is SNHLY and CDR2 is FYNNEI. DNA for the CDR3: TGTGCCAGCAAGAGATCGGGAGGAGGGTTGGACGAGCAGTACTTC. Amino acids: CASKRSGGGLDEQYF.

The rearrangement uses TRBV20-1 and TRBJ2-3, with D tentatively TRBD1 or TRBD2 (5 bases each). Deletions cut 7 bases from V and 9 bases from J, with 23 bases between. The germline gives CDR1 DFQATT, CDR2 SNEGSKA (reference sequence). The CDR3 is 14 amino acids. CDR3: CSDRSGGTGETQYF. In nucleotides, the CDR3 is TGCAGTGATAGGTCTGGGGGAACCGGAGAGACGCAGTATTTT.

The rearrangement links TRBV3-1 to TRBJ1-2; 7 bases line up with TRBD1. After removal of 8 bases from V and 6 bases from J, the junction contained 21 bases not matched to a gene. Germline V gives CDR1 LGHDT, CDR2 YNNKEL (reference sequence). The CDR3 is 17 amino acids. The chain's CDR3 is CASSCKGALLIPNGYTF. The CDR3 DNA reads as TGTGCCAGCTCCTGTAAGGGGGCGCTTCTCATTCCTAATGGCTACACCTTC. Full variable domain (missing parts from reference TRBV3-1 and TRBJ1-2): DTAVSQTPKYLVTQMGNDKSIKCEQNLGHDTMYWYKQDSKKFLKIMFSYNNKELIINETVPNRFSPKSPDKAHLNLHINSLELGDSAVYFCASSCKGALLIPNGYTFGSGTRLTVV.

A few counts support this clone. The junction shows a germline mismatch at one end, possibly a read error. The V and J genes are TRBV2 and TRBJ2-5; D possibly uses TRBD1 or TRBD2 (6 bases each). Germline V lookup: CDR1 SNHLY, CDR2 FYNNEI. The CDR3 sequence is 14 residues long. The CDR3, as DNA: TGTGCCAGCAGTGGAGGTGGGGGGCAAGAGACCCGGTACTTC. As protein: CASSGGGGQETRYF.

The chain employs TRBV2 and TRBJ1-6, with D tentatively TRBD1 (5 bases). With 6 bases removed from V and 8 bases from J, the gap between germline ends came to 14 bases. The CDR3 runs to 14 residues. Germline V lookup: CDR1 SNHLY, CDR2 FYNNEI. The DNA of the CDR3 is TGTGCCAGCAGACTACGTCAGGGAGATTCACCCCTCCACTTT. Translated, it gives CASRLRQGDSPLHF.

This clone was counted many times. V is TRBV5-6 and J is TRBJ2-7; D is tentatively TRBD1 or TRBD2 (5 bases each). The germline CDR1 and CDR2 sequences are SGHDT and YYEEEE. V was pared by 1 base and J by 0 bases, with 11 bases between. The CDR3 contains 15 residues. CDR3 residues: CASSLLGEFSYEQYF. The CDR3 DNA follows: TGTGCCAGCAGCTTGTTAGGGGAGTTCTCCTACGAGCAGTACTTC.

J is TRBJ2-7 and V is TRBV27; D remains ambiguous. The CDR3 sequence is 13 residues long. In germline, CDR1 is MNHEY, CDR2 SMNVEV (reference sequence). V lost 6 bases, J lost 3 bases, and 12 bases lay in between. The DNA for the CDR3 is TGTGCCAGCAGCTCGGATCTTCGCTACGAGCAGTACTTC. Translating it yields CASSSDLRYEQYF.

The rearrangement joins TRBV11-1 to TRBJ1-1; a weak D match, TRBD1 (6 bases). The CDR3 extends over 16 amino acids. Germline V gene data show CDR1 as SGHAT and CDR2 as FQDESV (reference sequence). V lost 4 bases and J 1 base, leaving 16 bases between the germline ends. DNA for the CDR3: TGTGCCAGCAGCTCCAACGGGGGGCAGGCGAACACTGAAGCTTTCTTT. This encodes CASSSNGGQANTEAFF.

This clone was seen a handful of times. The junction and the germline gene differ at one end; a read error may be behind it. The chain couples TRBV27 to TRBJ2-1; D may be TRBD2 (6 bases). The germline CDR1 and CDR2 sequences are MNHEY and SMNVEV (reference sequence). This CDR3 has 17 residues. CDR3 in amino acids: CDSSPATGLASYHEQFF. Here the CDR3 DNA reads TGTGACAGCAGTCCCGCAACGGGACTTGCGTCCTACCATGAGCAGTTCTTC.